This record concerns one T cell receptor beta chain sequence. This clonotype has a count of ten or more. There is no known antigen for this receptor. Base qualities are not recorded, but no much larger clone differs from it by a single base. Libraries came from 5' RACE. Sequencing relied on a NextSeq 500. Unique molecular identifiers were attached to individual cDNA molecules in the TCR library protocol so that sequencing error and PCR bias could be corrected. Both TCR alpha and beta chains were sequenced, and tight co-correlation was observed between alpha and beta sequence abundances in each sample. As for how the authors treated the data: V gene, J gene and CDR3 annotation of TCR sequences was performed with Decombinator V4. Expanded TCRs were defined as changing significantly between any two time points under a Poisson model with p below 0.0001. TCR abundances were normalised to the total number of TCRs sequenced per sample and were expressed as counts per million. TRAV1-2 paired with TRAJ12, TRAJ20 or TRAJ33 defined MAIT TCRs, while TRAV10 paired with TRAJ18 defined iNKT TCRs. A search of VDJdb, accessed on 1 November 2021, was run for TCRs annotated to CMV, EBV and SARS-CoV-2, with TCRs annotated for multiple antigens excluded. TCRdb's own reprocessing of the public reads used fastp at Q25 and MiXCR and kept productive beta chains. Each record represents a unique CDR3 protein, reported with the most common genes and DNA among its rows. TCRdb's processing, not the study's, gives the V and J calls here. Present in this sample are about 39,000 distinct CDR3 sequences, approximately 6% of which were seen just once. The ten largest make up 4% to 4.5% of the sample.

These data are taken from a study of early T cells in non-severe SARS-CoV-2 infection (dated by TCRdb to the early 2020s). In the study overall: Bulk RNA from unsorted whole blood was used for TCR sequencing, so alpha and beta chains could not be paired.

Via the germline V gene, CDR1 is KGHDR and CDR2 SFDVKD. At the junction V is shortened by 7 bases and J by 5 bases, with 19 bases in between. Reading from cysteine to phenylalanine, the CDR3 counts 15 amino acids. Only CDR3 DNA remains: 45 bases, in frame from the first base. General study outcomes and caveats: Matching against VDJdb was skewed toward anti-spike CD8 responses, likely underestimated virus-specific expansions, and missed private and CD4 specificities.

The study was a case-control design nested within a healthcare worker cohort in London, UK, with weekly nasopharyngeal swab PCR tests and blood sampling. Healthcare workers were recruited during the week of the UK lockdown, between 23 and 31 March 2020, and followed weekly for up to roughly 15 weeks. The chain couples TRBV24-1 to TRBJ2-5; the best D guess is TRBD1, with 6 bases matching. This TCR derives from an adult who was a healthcare worker with PCR-confirmed SARS-CoV-2 infection or an uninfected control (not recorded which). The sample consisted of whole blood, taken at baseline. The sequenced DNA is TGTGCCACCAGGGGGGCGGAAGGAGGTTGGGAGACCCAGTACTTC. The translation is CATRGAEGGWETQYF.